This passage covers 15 T cell receptor beta chains from one sample sequenced in a study of blood T cell repertoires in COVID-19. Sequencing used immunoSEQ multiplex PCR; TCRdb keeps in-frame clones, though not all of them. This sample has 200,000 to 250,000 clones, with approximately 83% found just once. Sequenced material: PBMCs or T cells enriched from blood (not recorded which). These receptors were taken from a woman aged 40 to 50 with acute COVID-19.

The chain carries TRBV28 and TRBJ2-7; TRBD2 might be the D (5 bases). V was shortened by 2 bases and J by 6 bases, with 11 bases between the two germline ends. Germline CDR1 reads MDHEN; CDR2 reads SYDVKM. This CDR3 contains 13 residues. As DNA, the CDR3 is TGTGCCAGCAGTTTACACGGGAAGCCCGAGCAGTACTTC. This translates into CASSLHGKPEQYF.

The chain joins TRBV27 to TRBJ1-6, with 9 bases that match TRBD1. V shed 5 bases, J shed 6 bases, and the junction held 5 bases outside the gene matches. Germline loops: CDR1 MNHEY, CDR2 SMNVEV (reference sequence). There are 15 residues in the CDR3. The CDR3 nucleotides are TGTGCCAGCAGTGACCGGACAGGGGCTAATTCACCCCTCCACTTT. Translation: CASSDRTGANSPLHF.

This clone was picked up one time. This chain links TRBV7-9 with TRBJ1-1; 9 bases match TRBD1. This CDR3 is built from 15 residues. The germline V gene encodes CDR1 SEHNR and CDR2 FQNEAQ (reference sequence). With 3 bases clipped from V and 5 bases from J, the junction kept 7 bases outside the gene matches. The CDR3 nucleotides are TGTGCCAGCAGCTTCCCCGGGACAGGGAAAACTGAAGCTTTCTTT. Its protein product is CASSFPGTGKTEAFF.

This clone was recorded once. The rearrangement uses TRBV29-1 and TRBJ1-2; 9 bases match TRBD1. V trimming: 4 bases; J trimming: 8 bases; junction bases outside the gene matches: 5. CDR3 length: 12 residues. Germline CDR1 is SQVTM and CDR2 is ANQGSEA. Here the CDR3 reads CSVGGQGNGYTF. The CDR3 coding sequence is TGCAGCGTTGGGGGACAGGGAAACGGCTACACCTTC.

The chain carries TRBV27 and TRBJ1-5; D may be TRBD1 (5 bases). Trimming shortened V by 4 bases and J by 2 bases, and 12 bases separated the two germline ends. There are 15 residues in the CDR3. Germline CDR1 MNHEY, CDR2 SMNVEV (reference sequence). CDR3 amino acids: CASSYGQGGNQPQHF. The CDR3 DNA reads as TGTGCCAGCAGTTATGGGCAGGGCGGCAATCAGCCCCAGCATTTT.

The gene calls are TRBV11-3 and TRBJ2-1; D remains ambiguous. The germline gives CDR1 SGHNT, CDR2 YENEEA. The V end was cut by 5 bases, the J end by 8 bases, with 10 bases between. The CDR3 is made up of 12 amino acids. CDR3 coding DNA: TGTGCCAGCAGCCAGGCATTCGATGAGCAGTTCTTC. Protein product: CASSQAFDEQFF.

This clone was counted between two and nine times. V gene TRBV7-9 combines with J gene TRBJ2-2; possible D gene TRBD1, 5 bases. This CDR3 has 13 amino acids. Trimming stripped 4 bases from V and 6 bases from J, with 9 bases between. Germline V CDR1 and CDR2: SEHNR, FQNEAQ (reference sequence). The CDR3 spells CASSYDSPGELFF. In DNA form, the CDR3 reads TGTGCCAGCAGCTACGACAGCCCCGGGGAGCTGTTTTTT.

This clone was seen only a few times. Other DNA sequences in the sample encode the same CDR3. This chain uses TRBV28 with TRBJ1-1; 9 nucleotides align to TRBD1. The CDR3 runs 14 residues. Germline V gives CDR1 MDHEN, CDR2 SYDVKM. With 2 bases clipped from V and 5 bases from J, the junction kept 3 bases outside the gene matches. This CDR3 reads CASSLTGGVTEAFF. The CDR3, as DNA: TGTGCCAGCAGTTTAACAGGGGGCGTGACTGAAGCTTTCTTT.

The V and J genes are TRBV7-9 and TRBJ2-1; the match to TRBD2 covers 11 bases. Germline values: CDR1 SEHNR, CDR2 FQNEAQ (reference sequence). V dropped 0 bases and J dropped 4; count of bases not matched to a gene: 2. The CDR3 is 16 amino acids. CDR3 region: CASSLAIAGGYNEQFF. For the CDR3, the DNA is TGTGCCAGCAGCTTAGCGATAGCGGGGGGGTACAATGAGCAGTTCTTC.

The chain links TRBV7-2 to TRBJ2-5; 7 nucleotides agree with TRBD2. This CDR3 has 15 amino acids. Germline assignment: CDR1 SGHTA and CDR2 FQGNSA. The J segment lost 4 bases and the V segment lost 2 bases, leaving 7 bases of the junction unmatched. CDR3 bases: TGTGCCAGCAGCTTACTTGGGAGGGAGCGAGAGACCCAGTACTTC. It codes for CASSLLGRERETQYF. The full variable domain, with the rest looked up from reference TRBV7-2 and TRBJ2-5, is GAGVSQSPSNKVTEKGKDVELRCDPISGHTALYWYRQSLGQGLEFLIYFQGNSAPDKSGLPSDRFSAERTGGSVSTLTIQRTQQEDSAVYLCASSLLGRERETQYFGPGTRLLVL.

This chain connects TRBV4-3 to TRBJ2-2; 8 bases agree with TRBD2. There are 16 residues in the CDR3. With V trimmed by 1 base and J by 4 bases, 5 bases remained unmatched. Germline V CDR1 and CDR2: LGHNA, YSLEER. CDR3: CASSQAPGGVTGELFF. CDR3 DNA sequence: TGCGCCAGCAGCCAAGCCCCGGGAGGGGTCACCGGGGAGCTGTTTTTT.

This rearrangement joins TRBV4-1 to TRBJ2-7; D may be TRBD1 (6 bases). The CDR3 spans 14 residues. Germline V lookup: CDR1 MGHRA, CDR2 YSYEKL. Trimming cost V 4 bases and J 0 bases, with 10 bases left between them. The CDR3 sequence: CASSRGQSSYEQYF. In DNA, the CDR3 is TGCGCCAGCAGCCGAGGACAGAGCTCCTACGAGCAGTACTTC.

The rearrangement uses TRBV3-1 (or the pseudogene TRBV3-2) and TRBJ1-5; weak D call: TRBD1 (6 bases). The V and J ends lost 4 bases and 8 bases respectively, with 15 bases between them. The CDR3 loop spans 14 amino acids. Germline V gives CDR1 LGHDT, CDR2 YNNKEL (reference sequence). Here the CDR3 DNA reads TGTGCCAGCAGCCTTACAGGGTTTAGTAAGCCCCAGCATTTT. Protein sequence: CASSLTGFSKPQHF.

The rearrangement uses TRBV19 and TRBJ2-7, with no clear D. The CDR3 has 15 amino acids. CDR1 and CDR2 (germline): LNHDA, SQIVND (reference sequence). V gave up 0 bases and J gave up 5 bases, with 14 bases separating them. Here the CDR3 DNA reads TGTGCCAGTAGTATAGACCCCAGATCCTTTCACGAGCAGTACTTC. Translating gives CASSIDPRSFHEQYF.

V is TRBV18 and J is TRBJ2-1; 9 bases agree with TRBD2. The length of the CDR3 is 13 residues. The trim removed 4 bases at V and 10 bases at J, leaving 5 bases unmatched. Germline CDR1 is KGHSH and CDR2 is LQKENI. CDR3 region: CASSRLAVEEQFF. The CDR3 DNA reads TGTGCCAGCTCACGACTAGCGGTGGAAGAGCAGTTCTTC.